Listed here are 17 T cell receptor beta chains from one sample, sequenced in a study of low-dose radiotherapy and immunotherapy resistance in tumors. Alpha and beta chains were covered, as first-strand cDNA relied on TRAV- and TRBV-specific primers. Amplification of TCRs used a constant-region primer and V-primer adapter for 15 to 25 PCR cycles. Each CDR3 protein gets one entry after TCRdb re-called the reads with MiXCR. The sample records over 70,000 distinct CDR3 sequences, less than 40% being singletons. The time point: before trial treatment. Sequencing used PBMCs, obtained before treatment. Receptors were obtained from a female donor with ovarian cancer.

This clonotype was recorded at least ten times. This rearrangement joins TRBV7-2 to TRBJ1-5; 7 bases are a match to TRBD1. This CDR3 region has 15 residues. Germline V CDR1 and CDR2: SGHTA, FQGNSA. J gave up 2 bases and V 8 bases, and 9 bases lay outside the gene matches. The CDR3 DNA follows: TGTGCCAGCCCTTATAGGGGGCGAGGCAATCAGCCCCAGCATTTT. Amino acid sequence: CASPYRGRGNQPQHF.

This clonotype was observed at least ten times. The J gene is TRBJ2-3, the V gene TRBV2; the D is unclear. The CDR3 extends over 14 amino acids. With 5 bases removed from V and 2 bases from J, the gap between germline ends came to 11 bases. CDR1 SNHLY and CDR2 FYNNEI come from the germline V gene. The CDR3 protein is CASSSDGFTDTQYF. CDR3 sequence (DNA): TGTGCCAGCAGTAGCGACGGATTCACAGATACGCAGTATTTT.

Many counts were recorded for this clonotype. The rearrangement uses TRBV6-2 or TRBV6-3 and TRBJ2-6, with D hard to call. V lost 0 bases and J 3 bases, leaving 0 bases between the germline ends. The CDR3 has 13 residues. In germline, CDR1 is MNHEY, CDR2 SVGEGT. The CDR3 loop reads CASSYSGANVLTF. Written as DNA, the CDR3 is TGTGCCAGCAGTTACTCTGGGGCCAACGTCCTGACTTTC.

This clonotype appeared many times. The chain uses TRBV29-1 and TRBJ2-3; 7 bases match TRBD1. From germline, CDR1 is SQVTM and CDR2 ANQGSEA. The ends lost 6 bases at V and 4 bases at J; junction bases unmatched: 4. The length of the CDR3 is 12 residues. The CDR3 protein is CSVGQAADTQYF. CDR3 nucleotide sequence: TGCAGCGTAGGACAGGCGGCAGATACGCAGTATTTT.

The rearrangement joins TRBV29-1 to TRBJ1-2; no definite D call. The CDR3 is 11 amino acids. From germline, CDR1 is SQVTM and CDR2 ANQGSEA. V was cut by 4 bases and J by 2 bases, with 5 bases left in between. The CDR3 reads CSVGTNYGYTF. CDR3 sequence (DNA): TGCAGCGTTGGTACAAACTATGGCTACACCTTC.

This clonotype is classed as large. The chain joins TRBV2 to TRBJ1-5; D perhaps matches TRBD1 (5 bases). Germline assignment: CDR1 SNHLY and CDR2 FYNNEI. This CDR3 is 15 amino acids long. V was trimmed by 3 bases and J by 3 bases, leaving 12 bases between them. CDR3 loop: CASSDTGVLNQPQHF. In DNA, the CDR3 is TGTGCCAGCAGTGACACGGGGGTCCTCAATCAGCCCCAGCATTTT. Full variable domain (missing parts from reference TRBV2 and TRBJ1-5): EPEVTQTPSHQVTQMGQEVILRCVPISNHLYFYWYRQILGQKVEFLVSFYNNEISEKSEIFDDQFSVERPDGSNFTLKIRSTKLEDSAMYFCASSDTGVLNQPQHFGDGTRLSIL.

This clonotype was seen many times. The V gene is TRBV28, the J gene TRBJ2-3; D might be TRBD1 or TRBD2, each matching 5 bases. The germline V and J ends were trimmed by 6 bases and 4 bases, with 17 bases remaining between them. The CDR3 loop spans 15 amino acids. In germline, CDR1 is MDHEN, CDR2 SYDVKM. The CDR3 bases are TGTGCCAGCAGCCAAAGACGTCAGGGAGCAGATACGCAGTATTTT. This gives the protein CASSQRRQGADTQYF.

The chain joins TRBV28 to TRBJ2-5; the match to TRBD2 covers 8 bases. Germline lookup yields CDR1 MDHEN and CDR2 SYDVKM. The CDR3 runs 15 residues. Trimming at V came to 6 bases and at J to 7 bases, leaving 13 bases not matched to a gene. CDR3 nucleotides: TGTGCCAGCAGCCGCCCTACTAGCGGCTCTGGGACCCAGTACTTC. The encoded protein is CASSRPTSGSGTQYF.

This clonotype has a count of ten or more. The CDR3 coding sequence is TGTGCCAGCACTGACCCGGGGGGAGGCGGCAATCAGCCCCAGCATTTT. This gives the protein CASTDPGGGGNQPQHF. This chain uses TRBV28 with TRBJ1-5; the D gene is possibly TRBD1 (5 bases). V dropped 7 bases and J dropped 2 bases, with 18 bases sitting between them. Germline V gene lookup returns CDR1 MDHEN and CDR2 SYDVKM. The CDR3 is 16 residues long.

The chain carries TRBV5-1 and TRBJ2-7, with 10 bases identical to TRBD1. Germline V gene data show CDR1 as SGHRS and CDR2 as YFSETQ. With 0 bases clipped from V and 5 bases from J, the junction kept 5 bases outside the gene matches. CDR3 length: 15 amino acids. CDR3 protein: CASSLEDRGAHEQYF. The CDR3 DNA reads TGCGCCAGCAGCTTGGAGGACAGGGGGGCCCACGAGCAGTACTTC.

The chain has TRBV6-2 or TRBV6-3 and TRBJ1-4, with D tentatively TRBD1 (5 bases). From germline, CDR1 is MNHEY and CDR2 SVGEGT. The CDR3 extends over 13 amino acids. Trimming shortened V by 6 bases and J by 8 bases, and 13 bases separated the two germline ends. CDR3 in amino acids: CASRLDRDEKLFF. The CDR3 region has the DNA TGTGCCAGCAGACTAGACCGGGACGAAAAACTGTTTTTT.

A word on this clonotype: A far larger clone is off by one base, so a read error is likely. In DNA, the CDR3 is TGTGCCAGCAGCCACCAGTTAAGCGAGCAGTTCTTC. Its protein is CASSHQLSEQFF. This chain joins TRBV14 and TRBJ2-1, with D uncertain. This CDR3 is built from 12 residues. CDR1 and CDR2 (germline): SGHDN, FVKESK. V gave up 3 bases and J gave up 10 bases, with 10 bases separating them.

This clonotype occurred many times. Here the CDR3 DNA reads TGTGCCAGCAGTTCCCCCGCGGGGTCACCCCTCCACTTT. Protein: CASSSPAGSPLHF. This chain joins TRBV28 and TRBJ1-6; D remains unclear. The ends were cut back, 4 bases at V and 10 bases at J, with 11 bases in the middle. Germline values: CDR1 MDHEN, CDR2 SYDVKM. The CDR3 has 13 amino acids.

The rearrangement links TRBV6-6 to TRBJ2-3; no firm D call. The V end was cut by 5 bases, the J end by 3 bases, with 9 bases between. This CDR3 comprises 13 residues. Germline V gene data show CDR1 as MNHNY and CDR2 as SVGAGI (reference sequence). The CDR3: CASSKPSTDTQYF. In DNA form, the CDR3 reads TGTGCCAGCAGTAAACCTAGTACAGATACGCAGTATTTT.

The chain combines TRBV19 with TRBJ2-6; TRBD1 is a possible D gene (5 bases). Germline V CDR1 and CDR2: LNHDA, SQIVND (reference sequence). The V end was cut by 5 bases, the J end by 0 bases, with 14 bases between. The CDR3 covers 17 residues. The CDR3 sequence is CASSPRPDNSGANVLTF. In DNA, the CDR3 is TGTGCCAGTAGTCCAAGACCGGACAACTCTGGGGCCAACGTCCTGACTTTC.

This clonotype was seen at least ten times. V and J are TRBV11-1 and TRBJ2-3; 7 bases are shared with TRBD1. The J segment lost 6 bases and the V segment lost 6 bases, leaving 9 bases of the junction unmatched. The CDR3 consists of 14 residues. CDR1 and CDR2 (germline): SGHAT, FQDESV (reference sequence). CDR3 residues: CASSHLTGPDTQYF. In nucleotides, the CDR3 is TGTGCCAGCAGTCACCTGACAGGGCCCGATACGCAGTATTTT.

CDR3 coding DNA: TGTGCCACCGACCACAGACAGGGCCAAGAGACCCAGTACTTC. As protein: CATDHRQGQETQYF. The chain employs TRBV24-1 and TRBJ2-5; 7 positions match TRBD1. Germline lookup yields CDR1 KGHDR and CDR2 SFDVKD. The CDR3 extends over 14 amino acids. The trim removed 9 bases at V and 1 base at J, leaving 7 bases unmatched.